A single sample gave rise to the 16 T cell receptor beta chains below, sequenced in a study of cytomegalovirus exposure and HLA in healthy donors. It was with 60 Vbeta and 13 Jbeta primers that the PCR ran. Profiled with immunoSEQ multiplex PCR; TCRdb holds only in-frame clones, not every one. The sample lists 200,000 to 250,000 clones, 77% occurring once. Sequencing was performed on PBMCs. Receptors originate from a woman aged 55 to 70 in good health and CMV-seropositive.

This clone has only a few counts. This chain joins TRBV18 and TRBJ2-1; D remains unclear. V shed 1 base and J shed 12 bases, with 7 bases lying between them. Per germline, CDR1 KGHSH and CDR2 LQKENI. This CDR3 has 11 residues. The CDR3 DNA follows: TGTGCCAGCTCACCACAGGCAGGGCAGTTCTTC. Residues: CASSPQAGQFF.

The rearrangement links TRBV4-2 to TRBJ2-3; a weak D match, TRBD2 (7 bases). In germline, CDR1 is LGHNA, CDR2 YNFKEQ. CDR3 length: 16 amino acids. Trimming removed 0 bases from V and 14 bases from J, with 24 bases in between. The CDR3: CASSQDPSLGRGAAYF. For the CDR3, the DNA is TGTGCCAGCAGCCAAGATCCGTCGCTCGGACGGGGGGCCGCGTATTTT.

V and J are TRBV28 and TRBJ1-4; D remains unclear. Trimming cost V 6 bases and J 8 bases, with 16 bases left between them. Germline CDR1 reads MDHEN; CDR2 reads SYDVKM. The CDR3 totals 14 residues. CDR3 in amino acids: CASSPGTGREKLFF. The CDR3 nucleotides are TGTGCCAGCAGCCCCGGAACGGGTCGGGAAAAACTGTTTTTT.

The V and J genes are TRBV19 and TRBJ1-1; D is uncertain. CDR3 length equals 14 residues. Trimming left V 6 bases short and J 2 bases short, with 13 bases between. Germline-derived CDR1 and CDR2 are LNHDA and SQIVND (reference sequence). The CDR3 sequence: CASRKPNGNTEAFF. CDR3 nucleotides: TGTGCCAGTAGGAAACCCAACGGTAACACTGAAGCTTTCTTT.

CDR3 sequence reads: CASSSSSGANSPLHF. CDR3 nucleotide sequence: TGTGCCAGCAGTTCCTCGAGCGGCGCCAATTCACCCCTCCACTTT. V gene TRBV2 combines with J gene TRBJ1-6; D remains ambiguous. The CDR3 sequence is 15 residues long. Per germline, CDR1 SNHLY and CDR2 FYNNEI. V was shortened by 5 bases and J by 7 bases, with 15 bases between the two germline ends.

This chain connects TRBV5-1 to TRBJ2-7; D may be TRBD1 (5 bases). V dropped 4 bases and J dropped 5 bases, with 22 bases sitting between them. Germline lookup yields CDR1 SGHRS and CDR2 YFSETQ. CDR3 size: 16 residues. CDR3 sequence reads: CASSRNPQGSDHEQYF. For the CDR3, the DNA is TGCGCCAGCAGCCGAAATCCCCAGGGATCGGACCACGAGCAGTACTTC.

This chain connects TRBV9 to TRBJ1-2; D possibly corresponds to TRBD1 (5 bases). The V end lost 4 bases, the J end lost 3 bases, and 16 bases lay between the germline ends. The CDR3 has 15 amino acids. CDR1 is SGDLS and CDR2 is YYNGEE in the germline V gene. CDR3 in amino acids: CASSPGGGSDYGYTF. CDR3 nucleotides: TGTGCCAGCAGCCCGGGGGGAGGGTCTGACTATGGCTACACCTTC. Using reference TRBV9 and TRBJ1-2 for the parts outside the CDR3, the full variable domain is DSGVTQTPKHLITATGQRVTLRCSPRSGDLSVYWYQQSLDQGLQFLIQYYNGEERAKGNILERFSAQQFPDLHSELNLSSLELGDSALYFCASSPGGGSDYGYTFGSGTRLTVV.

The chain carries TRBV27 and TRBJ1-3; TRBD1 agrees at 8 bases. The germline V gene has CDR1 MNHEY and CDR2 SMNVEV (reference sequence). This CDR3 spans 15 amino acids. V shed 0 bases and J 4 bases; nucleotides not matched to a gene: 2. Here the CDR3 reads CASSLSWTGGNTIYF. In nucleotides, the CDR3 is TGTGCCAGCAGTTTATCCTGGACAGGGGGAAACACCATATATTTT.

The J gene is TRBJ1-2, the V gene TRBV7-9; 7 bases map to TRBD1. Trimming at V came to 8 bases and at J to 5 bases, leaving 11 bases not matched to a gene. The germline V gene has CDR1 SEHNR and CDR2 FQNEAQ (reference sequence). The CDR3 sequence is 14 residues long. This CDR3 is CASPIGRGRYGYTF. CDR3 coding DNA: TGTGCCAGCCCCATTGGAAGGGGGCGGTATGGCTACACCTTC.

V is TRBV18 and J is TRBJ2-1, with a weak D call TRBD2 (5 bases). Trimming removed 6 bases at V and 0 bases at J, with 24 bases between. Germline values: CDR1 KGHSH, CDR2 LQKENI. This CDR3 region has 19 residues. CDR3 residues: CASSLRALVERTSYNEQFF. The CDR3 coding sequence is TGTGCCAGCTCCCTCAGAGCCCTAGTGGAGCGGACCTCCTACAATGAGCAGTTCTTC.

The chain recombines TRBV6-1 with TRBJ1-1; D uncertain. The germline CDR1 and CDR2 sequences are MNHNS and SASEGT. CDR3 length: 15 amino acids. Trimming took 6 bases from V and 4 from J, leaving 18 bases between them. CDR3 residues: CASRDPSRVGTEAFF. CDR3 coding DNA: TGTGCCAGCAGAGATCCTTCGAGGGTTGGCACTGAAGCTTTCTTT.

There are a few counts of this clone. The same CDR3 can be traced to other DNA sequences in this sample. The genes are TRBV6-5 and TRBJ1-1; no reliable D call. CDR3 length: 15 amino acids. CDR1 is MNHEY, CDR2 SVGAGI, per germline. V was pared by 0 bases and J by 0 bases, with 8 bases between. CDR3 loop: CASSYSSGLNTEAFF. Written as DNA, the CDR3 is TGTGCCAGCAGTTACTCGTCCGGGTTGAACACTGAAGCTTTCTTT.

A single count supports this clone. The V and J genes are TRBV10-3 and TRBJ1-1; tentative D call: TRBD1 (6 bases). The CDR3 length is 13 residues. The germline V gene has CDR1 ENHRY and CDR2 SYGVKD. V was pared by 4 bases and J by 4 bases, with 10 bases between. The CDR3 coding sequence is TGTGCCATCAGTGCGGGGGGCGGCACTGAAGCTTTCTTT. Translating it yields CAISAGGGTEAFF.

V is TRBV4-3 and J is TRBJ2-7; D may be TRBD2 (6 bases). The length of the CDR3 is 13 residues. The ends were cut back, 1 base at V and 2 bases at J, with 6 bases in the middle. CDR1 and CDR2 from the germline V gene are LGHNA and YSLEER. CDR3 amino acids: CASSQGLAYEQYF. CDR3 coding DNA: TGCGCCAGCAGCCAAGGACTAGCCTACGAGCAGTACTTC.

The gene calls are TRBV5-1 and TRBJ2-1; a weak D match, TRBD1 (6 bases). The CDR3 contains 15 residues. V lost 1 base and J 5 bases, leaving 13 bases between the germline ends. Germline lookup yields CDR1 SGHRS and CDR2 YFSETQ. For the CDR3, the DNA is TGCGCCAGCAGCTTGAATGGACAGACGAACAATGAGCAGTTCTTC. This translates into CASSLNGQTNNEQFF.

The V gene is TRBV7-8, the J gene TRBJ1-1, with D perhaps matching TRBD1 (6 bases). V was clipped by 1 base and J by 1 base, with 10 bases between them. This CDR3 region has 15 residues. Germline V gives CDR1 SGHVS, CDR2 FQNEAQ. CDR3 sequence reads: CASSLGQATNTEAFF. Here the CDR3 DNA reads TGTGCCAGCAGCTTAGGACAGGCGACGAACACTGAAGCTTTCTTT.